The 10 T cell receptor beta chains below come from one sample, sequenced in a study of tumor-infiltrating lymphocytes in primary liver carcinoma. TCR beta cDNA was prepared out of roughly 0.5 ug total RNA by means of a constant-region primer. A slightly modified ARM-PCR protocol with three nested multiplex PCR rounds produced these TCR beta libraries. Researchers ran the first two PCR rounds for roughly 10 cycles each with TRBV1-TRBV30 forward primers and a C-beta reverse primer. TCRdb redid the calling of the multiplex PCR reads with MiXCR, one entry per CDR3 protein. In the table there are around 47,000 distinct CDR3 sequences, approximately 73% of which are singletons. The source material, 20-30 mg of unsorted bulk tissue, was used to co-extract RNA and DNA. The material sequenced was liver tumor tissue from sampling region 2. Sample subset: tumor region T2, inferior pole. The receptors come from a man in his forties with primary liver carcinoma and hepatitis B virus infection.

This clonotype has just one count. An end of the junction differs from the germline gene, which may be a read error. The chain uses TRBV12-3 or TRBV12-4 and TRBJ1-3; tentative D call: TRBD1 (5 bases). This CDR3 has 17 amino acids. CDR3: CASSLGGRGYSGNTTYF. In DNA, the CDR3 is TGTGCAAGCAGTTTGGGGGGTCGGGGGTACTCTGGAAACACCACATATTTT.

This clonotype was counted ten times or more. The rearrangement uses TRBV20-1 and TRBJ2-7; the match to TRBD2 covers 7 bases. This CDR3 has 15 amino acids. V trimming: 6 bases; J trimming: 2 bases; junction bases outside the gene matches: 13. Germline V gene data show CDR1 as DFQATT and CDR2 as SNEGSKA (reference sequence). The CDR3 DNA sequence: TGCAGTGCCCCCTCAGGTGGGAGGGCGGCCTACGAGCAGTACTTC. Its translation: CSAPSGGRAAYEQYF.

Details on this clonotype: A read error may produce the germline difference seen at one junction end. The rearrangement links TRBV28 to TRBJ1-2; D is undetermined. CDR3 length: 13 residues. Germline V lookup: CDR1 MDHEN, CDR2 SYDVKM. CDR3 sequence reads: CASTTEQFYGYSF. The CDR3 DNA reads TGTGCCAGCACCACGGAGCAGTTCTATGGCTACAGCTTC.

Concerning this clonotype itself: A read error is likely, as this CDR3 ends without the conserved phenylalanine or tryptophan. The V call is TRBV7-9, the J call TRBJ2-1; 10 bases map to TRBD1. Looked up from germline, CDR1 is SEHNR and CDR2 is FQNEAQ (reference sequence). The CDR3 contains 15 residues. Trimming cost V 5 bases and J 4 bases; bases outside gene matches: 5. CDR3 DNA sequence: TGTGCCAGCAGCCCTGACAGGGGGCAGTACAATGAGCAGTTCTTA. It yields the protein CASSPDRGQYNEQFL.

This sequence joins TRBV28 and TRBJ2-5; 9 bases match TRBD1. The CDR3 spans 14 residues. The germline V gene has CDR1 MDHEN and CDR2 SYDVKM. V trimming: 3 bases; J trimming: 13 bases; junction bases outside the gene matches: 12. CDR3: CASSFVWDREARYF. For the CDR3, the DNA is TGTGCCAGCAGTTTCGTATGGGACAGGGAGGCCCGGTACTTC.

This clonotype is deemed medium-sized. The chain has TRBV29-1 and TRBJ2-7; D may be TRBD1 (5 bases). Per germline, CDR1 SQVTM and CDR2 ANQGSEA. The CDR3 is 15 amino acids. V dropped 6 bases and J dropped 1 base, with 19 bases sitting between them. CDR3 nucleotide sequence: TGCAGCGTACGCCCTTCCAGGGTCAAGTCCTACGAGCAGTACTTC. Residues: CSVRPSRVKSYEQYF.

On this clonotype itself: At one end the junction does not follow the germline gene, possibly because of a read error. The chain has TRBV11-1 and TRBJ1-2; D is ambiguous. The CDR3 runs to 14 residues. From germline, CDR1 is SGHAT and CDR2 FQDESV (reference sequence). Here the CDR3 reads CASSFKGFGYVYTF. Written as DNA, the CDR3 is TGTGCCAGCAGTTTCAAGGGATTTGGCTATGTCTACACTTTC. Full variable domain (rest looked up from reference TRBV11-1 and TRBJ1-2): EAEVAQSPRYKITEKSQAVAFWCDPISGHATLYWYRQILGQGPELLVQFQDESVVDDSQLPKDRFSAERLKGVDSTLKIQPAELGDSAMYLCASSFKGFGYVYTFGSGTRLTVV.

Notes on this clonotype: The missing conserved phenylalanine or tryptophan at the end of this CDR3 makes a read error likely. The chain uses TRBV29-1 and TRBJ2-2; 9 bases are a match to TRBD2. Germline V gene sequence: CDR1 SQVTM, CDR2 ANQGSEA. V lost 4 bases to trimming and J lost 6 bases; unmatched junction nucleotides: 9. The CDR3 sequence is 15 residues long. This CDR3 is CSVGTSAAKSGELFS. CDR3 sequence (DNA): TGCAGCGTTGGGACTAGCGCGGCGAAGTCCGGGGAGCTGTTTTCT.

V is TRBV7-2 and J is TRBJ2-3; D is unresolved. This CDR3 region has 15 residues. Between the trimmed V and J ends, which lost 5 bases and 0 bases, there was a span of 12 bases. Germline V gene data show CDR1 as SGHTA and CDR2 as FQGNSA. The CDR3 region has the DNA TGTGCCAGCAGCCCCCTAGGCGGCAGCACAGATACGCAGTATTTT. Translated: CASSPLGGSTDTQYF. The full variable domain, rest sourced from reference TRBV7-2 and TRBJ2-3, is GAGVSQSPSNKVTEKGKDVELRCDPISGHTALYWYRQSLGQGLEFLIYFQGNSAPDKSGLPSDRFSAERTGGSVSTLTIQRTQQEDSAVYLCASSPLGGSTDTQYFGPGTRLTVL.

This chain joins TRBV14 and TRBJ2-3, with TRBD1 matching over 9 bases. The CDR3 is 16 amino acids. Looked up from germline, CDR1 is SGHDN and CDR2 is FVKESK. V shed 2 bases, J shed 3 bases, and the junction held 6 bases outside the gene matches. The CDR3 is CASSQRQGEWTDTQYF. The CDR3, as DNA: TGTGCCAGCAGCCAACGACAGGGGGAATGGACAGATACGCAGTATTTT.